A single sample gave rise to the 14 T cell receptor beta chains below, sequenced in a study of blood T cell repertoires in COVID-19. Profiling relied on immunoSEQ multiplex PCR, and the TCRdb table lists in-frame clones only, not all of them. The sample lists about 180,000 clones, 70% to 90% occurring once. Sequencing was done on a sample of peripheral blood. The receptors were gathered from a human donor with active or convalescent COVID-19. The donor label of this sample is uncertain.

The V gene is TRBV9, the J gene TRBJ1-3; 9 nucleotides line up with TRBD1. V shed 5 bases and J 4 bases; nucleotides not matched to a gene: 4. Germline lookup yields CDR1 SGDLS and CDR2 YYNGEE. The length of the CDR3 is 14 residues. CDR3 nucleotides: TGTGCCAGCAGTTATGGACAGGGGGGAAACACCATATATTTT. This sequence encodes CASSYGQGGNTIYF.

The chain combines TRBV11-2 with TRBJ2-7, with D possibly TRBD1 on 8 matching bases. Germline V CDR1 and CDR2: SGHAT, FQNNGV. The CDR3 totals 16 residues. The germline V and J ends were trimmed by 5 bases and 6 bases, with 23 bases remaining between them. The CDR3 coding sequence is TGTGCCAGCAGCCTAAGGGGGGGGACAGGAGGTGCCGAGCAGTACTTC. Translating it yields CASSLRGGTGGAEQYF.

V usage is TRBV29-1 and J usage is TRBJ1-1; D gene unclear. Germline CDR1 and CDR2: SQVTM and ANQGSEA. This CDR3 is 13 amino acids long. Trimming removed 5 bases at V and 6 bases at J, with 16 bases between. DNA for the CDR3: TGCAGCGTTCAGTCCGGGCCTAGCGCTGAAGCTTTCTTT. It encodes CSVQSGPSAEAFF.

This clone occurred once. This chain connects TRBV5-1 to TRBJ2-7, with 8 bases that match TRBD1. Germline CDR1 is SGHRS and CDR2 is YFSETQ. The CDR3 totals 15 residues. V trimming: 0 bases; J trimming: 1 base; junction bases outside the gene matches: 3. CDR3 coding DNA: TGCGCCAGCAGCTTGGGGCAGGGGGCGTCCTACGAGCAGTACTTC. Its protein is CASSLGQGASYEQYF. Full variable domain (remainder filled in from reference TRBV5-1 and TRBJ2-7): KAGVTQTPRYLIKTRGQQVTLSCSPISGHRSVSWYQQTPGQGLQFLFEYFSETQRNKGNFPGRFSGRQFSNSRSEMNVSTLELGDSALYLCASSLGQGASYEQYFGPGTRLTVT.

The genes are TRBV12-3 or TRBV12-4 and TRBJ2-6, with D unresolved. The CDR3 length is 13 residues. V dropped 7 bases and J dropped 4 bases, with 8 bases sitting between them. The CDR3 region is CASTLPGANVLTF. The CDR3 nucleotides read TGTGCCAGCACCCTCCCCGGGGCCAACGTCCTGACTTTC.

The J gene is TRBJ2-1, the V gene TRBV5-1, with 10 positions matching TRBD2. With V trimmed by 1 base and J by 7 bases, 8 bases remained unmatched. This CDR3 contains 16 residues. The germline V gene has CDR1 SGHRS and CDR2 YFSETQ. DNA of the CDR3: TGCGCCAGCAGCTTGCGTCCTAGCGGGAGTGAAAATGAGCAGTTCTTC. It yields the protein CASSLRPSGSENEQFF.

This chain's CDR3 is CASSEERGGPLLAKNIQYF. The DNA for the CDR3 is TGTGCCAGCAGTGAAGAGAGGGGGGGGCCCCTTTTAGCCAAAAACATTCAGTACTTC. The chain is built from TRBV6-1 and TRBJ2-4; the D gene is possibly TRBD2 (7 bases). This CDR3 has 19 residues. V shed 1 base and J shed 0 bases, with 19 bases lying between them. CDR1 and CDR2 (germline): MNHNS, SASEGT.

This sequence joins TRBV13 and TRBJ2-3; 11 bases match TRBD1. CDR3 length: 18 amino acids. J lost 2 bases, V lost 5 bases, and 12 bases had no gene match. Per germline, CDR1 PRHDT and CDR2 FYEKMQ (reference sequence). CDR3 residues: CASSRRGQGVPNTDTQYF. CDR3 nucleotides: TGTGCCAGCAGCCGAAGGGGACAGGGGGTCCCTAACACAGATACGCAGTATTTT.

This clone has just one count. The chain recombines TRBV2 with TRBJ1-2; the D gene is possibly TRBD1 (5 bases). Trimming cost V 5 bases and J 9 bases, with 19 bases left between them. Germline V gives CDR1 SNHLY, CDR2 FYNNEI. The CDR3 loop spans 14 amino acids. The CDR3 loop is CASSPGREGSSYTF. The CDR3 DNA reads TGTGCCAGCAGTCCAGGGAGGGAGGGATCTAGCTACACCTTC.

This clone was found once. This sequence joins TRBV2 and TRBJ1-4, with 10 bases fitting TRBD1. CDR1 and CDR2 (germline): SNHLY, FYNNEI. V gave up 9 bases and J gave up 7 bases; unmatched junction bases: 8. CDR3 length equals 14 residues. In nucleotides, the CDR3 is TGTGCCAGAGAGGGGGGACAGGGGAGTGAAAAACTGTTTTTT. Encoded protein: CAREGGQGSEKLFF.

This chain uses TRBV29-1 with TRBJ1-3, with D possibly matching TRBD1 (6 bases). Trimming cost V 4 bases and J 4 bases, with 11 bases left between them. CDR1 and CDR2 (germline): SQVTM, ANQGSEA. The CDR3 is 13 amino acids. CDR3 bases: TGCAGCGTTGTCAGGGGCGCCGGAAACACCATATATTTT. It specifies CSVVRGAGNTIYF.

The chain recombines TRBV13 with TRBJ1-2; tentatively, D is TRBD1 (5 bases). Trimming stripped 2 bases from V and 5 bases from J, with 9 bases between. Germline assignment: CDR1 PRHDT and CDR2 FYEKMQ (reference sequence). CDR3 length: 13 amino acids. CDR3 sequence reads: CASSLQGGYGYTF. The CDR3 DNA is TGTGCCAGCAGCTTACAGGGTGGGTATGGCTACACCTTC.

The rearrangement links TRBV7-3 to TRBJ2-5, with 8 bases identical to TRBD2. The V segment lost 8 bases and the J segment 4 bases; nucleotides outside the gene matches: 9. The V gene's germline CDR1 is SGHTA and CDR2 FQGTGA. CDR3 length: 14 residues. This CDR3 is CASSGGGLGETQYF. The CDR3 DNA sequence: TGTGCCAGCTCAGGCGGGGGGTTGGGAGAGACCCAGTACTTC. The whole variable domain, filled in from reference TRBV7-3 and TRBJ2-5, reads GAGVSQTPSNKVTEKGKYVELRCDPISGHTALYWYRQSLGQGPEFLIYFQGTGAADDSGLPNDRFFAVRPEGSVSTLKIQRTERGDSAVYLCASSGGGLGETQYFGPGTRLLVL.

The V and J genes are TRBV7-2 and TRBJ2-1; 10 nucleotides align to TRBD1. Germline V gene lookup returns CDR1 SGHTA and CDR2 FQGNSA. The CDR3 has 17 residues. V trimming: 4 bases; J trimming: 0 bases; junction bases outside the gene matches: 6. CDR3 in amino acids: CASSSDRGTVSYNEQFF. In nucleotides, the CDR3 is TGTGCCAGCAGCTCGGACAGGGGGACGGTCTCCTACAATGAGCAGTTCTTC.